This T cell receptor beta chain was sequenced during a study of cytotoxic CD8 clonotypes in ibrutinib-treated CLL. Study-wide background: After a median of approximately 68 months, roughly 14 patients stayed remitted and around twelve progressed; responses had been partial in some 25 and complete in 2. Study outcomes and limitations: Sustained-remission and progressing patients had different sampling times.

Here immunoSEQ multiplex PCR was the method, and the copy in TCRdb shows in-frame clones only, minus some. The sample holds around 140,000 clones, 75% to 80% seen once. A word on this clone: Its antigen remains unknown.

The CDR3 consists of 16 residues. Germline CDR1 and CDR2: LNHDA and SQIVND (reference sequence). The V end lost 0 bases, the J end lost 2 bases, and 14 bases lay between the germline ends. The source of around 1.9 micrograms of genomic DNA for TCR beta libraries was cryopreserved PBMCs. The sequenced sample was PBMCs, obtained after 24 months of ibrutinib treatment. The clonotype originates from a human donor with chronic lymphocytic leukemia. The chain recombines TRBV19 with TRBJ2-7; D is unresolved. CDR3 loop: CASSIEAADPAYEQYF. CDR3 nucleotides: TGTGCCAGTAGTATAGAGGCGGCGGACCCTGCCTACGAGCAGTACTTC.